This note documents a single T cell receptor beta chain sequence. Per the original data handling: Quantification of nucleated cells was approximated via reference gene primer amplification. Sequenced by immunoSEQ multiplex PCR; TCRdb stores in-frame clones only, minus some. That table furnishes V, J and clone size, whereas the DNA furnished D and trimming. The sample includes around 500,000 clones, approximately 83% of them seen just once. The entry originates in a study of blood T cell repertoires in COVID-19. Across the study: Donors in the United States, Italy and Spain gave samples during acute or convalescent COVID-19. The cDNA or gDNA used as material had been derived from T cells, B-cell-depleted T cells, or PBMCs.

Trimming shortened V by 8 bases and J by 3 bases, and 8 bases separated the two germline ends. The CDR3 runs 11 residues. V is TRBV12-3 or TRBV12-4 and J is TRBJ2-7, with D unresolved. This sequence originates from a human donor in a cohort sampled during active COVID-19. Source material: peripheral blood. The CDR3 sequence is CASDINYEQYF. The CDR3, as DNA: TGTGCCAGCGACATCAACTACGAGCAGTACTTC.